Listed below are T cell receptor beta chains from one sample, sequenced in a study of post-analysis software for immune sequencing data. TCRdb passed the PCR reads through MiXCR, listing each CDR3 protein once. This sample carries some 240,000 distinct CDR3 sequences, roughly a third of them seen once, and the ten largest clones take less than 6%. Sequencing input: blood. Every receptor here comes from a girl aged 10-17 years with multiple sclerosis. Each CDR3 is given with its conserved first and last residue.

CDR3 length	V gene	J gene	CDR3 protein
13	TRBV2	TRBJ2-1	CASNQGGYNEQFF
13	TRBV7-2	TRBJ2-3	CASSFYGSFVQYF
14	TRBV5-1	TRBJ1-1	CASSLDPGGPEAFF
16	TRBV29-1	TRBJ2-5	CSVGTQGLLPQETQYF
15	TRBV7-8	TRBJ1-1	CASSLEGGRGDEAFF
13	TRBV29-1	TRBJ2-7	CSVESGGIYEQYF
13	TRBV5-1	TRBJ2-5	CASSGTREETQYF
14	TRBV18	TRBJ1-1	CASSPISRNTEAFF
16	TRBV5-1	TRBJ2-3	CASSQGLGSGTDTQYF
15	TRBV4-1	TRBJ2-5	CASSQENRGGETQYF
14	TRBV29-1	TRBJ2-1	CSGPTGSLSNEQFF
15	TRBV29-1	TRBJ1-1	CSVEVAGRQNTEAFF
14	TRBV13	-	CASSLEGGGYEQYF
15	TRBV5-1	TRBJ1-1	CASSLTTKVMTEAFF
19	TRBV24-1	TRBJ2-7	CATSPLGKTGVGFHYEQYF
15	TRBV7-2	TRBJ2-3	CASSLTGVSTDTQYF
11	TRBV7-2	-	CASSSFYEQYF
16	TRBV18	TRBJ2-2	CASSLGLATNTGELFF
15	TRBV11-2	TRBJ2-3	CAGTPVAGGPDTQYF
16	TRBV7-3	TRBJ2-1	CASSLIPSGRNNEQFF